Listed here are 4 T cell receptor beta chains from one sample, sequenced in a study of blood T cell repertoires in COVID-19. The assay was immunoSEQ multiplex PCR, and TCRdb's table has in-frame clones only and misses some. Here the sample spans around 700,000 clones, 70% to 90% being singletons. The material sequenced was peripheral blood. The receptors here all came from a young woman with acute or convalescent COVID-19.

The chain employs TRBV27 and TRBJ2-6, with 7 bases fitting TRBD1. The germline CDR1 and CDR2 sequences are MNHEY and SMNVEV (reference sequence). CDR3 length equals 15 residues. V was pared by 6 bases and J by 0 bases, with 2 bases of the junction left unmatched. DNA for the CDR3: TGTGCCAGCAGCTGGGACAGCTCTGGGGCCAACGTCCTGACTTTC. It codes for CASSWDSSGANVLTF. The full variable domain, rest sourced from reference TRBV27 and TRBJ2-6, is EAQVTQNPRYLITVTGKKLTVTCSQNMNHEYMSWYRQDPGLGLRQIYYSMNVEVTDKGDVPEGYKVSRKEKRNFPLILESPSPNQTSLYFCASSWDSSGANVLTFGAGSRLTVL.

On this clone itself: Other DNA sequences within the sample encode an identical CDR3. The J gene is TRBJ1-1, the V gene TRBV6-4; 11 nucleotides align to TRBD1. V lost 3 bases, J lost 4 bases, and 1 base stayed unmatched. This CDR3 is built from 14 residues. Germline CDR1 MRHNA, CDR2 SNTAGT. The CDR3 nucleotides are TGTGCCAGCAGTGAGGGACAGGGGGGCACTGAAGCTTTCTTT. It translates to CASSEGQGGTEAFF.

The V gene is TRBV7-8, the J gene TRBJ2-1, with D maybe TRBD2 (6 bases). The CDR3 is 16 amino acids. With 1 base removed from V and 0 bases from J, the gap between germline ends came to 10 bases. In germline, CDR1 is SGHVS, CDR2 FQNEAQ. The CDR3 protein is CASSLGLGSSYNEQFF. Written as DNA, the CDR3 is TGTGCCAGCAGCTTAGGTCTCGGGAGCTCCTACAATGAGCAGTTCTTC.

The rearrangement joins TRBV10-3 to TRBJ1-5; D unresolved. Trimming shortened V by 7 bases and J by 10 bases, and 14 bases separated the two germline ends. Germline lookup yields CDR1 ENHRY and CDR2 SYGVKD. The CDR3 length is 12 residues. DNA for the CDR3: TGTGCCATCATAGCGGGAAGGGAACCCCAGCATTTT. Its protein product is CAIIAGREPQHF.